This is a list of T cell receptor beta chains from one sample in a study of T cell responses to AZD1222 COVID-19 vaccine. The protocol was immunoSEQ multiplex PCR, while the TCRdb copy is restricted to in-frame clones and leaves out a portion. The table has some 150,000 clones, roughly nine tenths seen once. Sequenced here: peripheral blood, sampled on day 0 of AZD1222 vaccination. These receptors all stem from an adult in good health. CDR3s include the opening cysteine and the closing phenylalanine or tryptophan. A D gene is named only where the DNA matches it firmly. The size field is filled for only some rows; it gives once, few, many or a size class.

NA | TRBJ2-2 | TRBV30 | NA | CAWSDVRAGELFF | TGTGCCTGGAGTGACGTACGAGCCGGGGAGCTGTTTTTT
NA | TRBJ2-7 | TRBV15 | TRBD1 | CATSRAGTGSYEQYF | TGTGCCACCAGCAGAGCTGGGACAGGATCCTACGAGCAGTACTTC
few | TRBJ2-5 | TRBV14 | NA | CASSQVAWYQETQYF | TGTGCCAGCAGCCAAGTAGCGTGGTACCAAGAGACCCAGTACTTC
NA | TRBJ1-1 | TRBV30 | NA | CAWTPGRDTEAFF | TGTGCCTGGACCCCGGGCAGGGACACTGAAGCTTTCTTT
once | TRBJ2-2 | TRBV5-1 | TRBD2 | CASSFLAGGTSGELFF | TGCGCCAGCAGCTTCCTAGCGGGGGGGACGAGCGGGGAGCTGTTTTTT
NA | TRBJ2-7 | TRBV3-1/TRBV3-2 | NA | CASSPTGGGVYEQYF | TGTGCCAGCAGCCCCACTGGTGGTGGAGTCTACGAGCAGTACTTC
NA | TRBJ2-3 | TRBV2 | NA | CASRTGDTQYF | TGTGCCAGCAGAACTGGAGATACGCAGTATTTT
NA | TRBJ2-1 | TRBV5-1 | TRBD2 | CASSRTSGGADEQFF | TGCGCCAGCAGTCGGACTAGCGGGGGGGCAGATGAGCAGTTCTTC
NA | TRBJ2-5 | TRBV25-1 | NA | CASRLDRETQYF | TGTGCCAGCAGACTAGACAGGGAGACCCAGTACTTC
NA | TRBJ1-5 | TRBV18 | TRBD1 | CASSAGTGDQPQHF | TGTGCCAGCTCAGCCGGGACAGGGGATCAGCCCCAGCATTTT
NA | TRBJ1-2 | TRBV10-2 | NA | CASSELRTGPNYGYTF | TGCGCCAGCAGTGAACTTAGAACAGGGCCTAACTATGGCTACACCTTC
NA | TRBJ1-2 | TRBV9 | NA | CASSPLCGQTNYGYTF | TGTGCCAGCAGCCCGCTTTGCGGACAAACAAACTATGGCTACACCTTC
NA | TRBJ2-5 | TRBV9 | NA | CASSPNSGDAETQYF | TGTGCCAGCAGCCCTAATTCGGGGGATGCAGAGACCCAGTACTTC
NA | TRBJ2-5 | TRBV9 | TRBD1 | CASSVSGTGEETQYF | TGTGCCAGCAGCGTGTCAGGGACAGGGGAAGAGACCCAGTACTTC
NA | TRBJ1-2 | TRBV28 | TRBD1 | CASTTGTGLYGYTF | TGTGCCAGCACCACCGGGACAGGACTCTATGGCTACACCTTC
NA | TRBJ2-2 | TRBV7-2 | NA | CASSLARPKSGELFF | TGTGCCAGCAGCTTAGCGAGACCAAAGTCCGGGGAGCTGTTTTTT
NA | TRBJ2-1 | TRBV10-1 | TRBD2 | CASSESLSGGPNEQFF | TGCGCCAGCAGTGAGAGCTTAAGCGGGGGACCTAATGAGCAGTTCTTC
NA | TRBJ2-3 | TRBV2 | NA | CASAPVRDTQYF | TGTGCCAGCGCCCCCGTGAGGGATACGCAGTATTTT
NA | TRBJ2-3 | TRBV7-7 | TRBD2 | CASSLGTSGSTDTQYF | TGTGCTAGCAGCTTAGGGACTAGCGGTAGCACAGATACGCAGTATTTT
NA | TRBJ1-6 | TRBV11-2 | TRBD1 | CASRWADRGGSPLHF | TGTGCCAGCAGATGGGCTGACAGGGGTGGATCACCCCTCCACTTT
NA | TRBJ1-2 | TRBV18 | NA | CASSPPFDTVYGYTF | TGTGCCAGCTCACCACCATTCGACACGGTATATGGCTACACCTTC
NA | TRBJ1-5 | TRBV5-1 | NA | CASSQPEREGSKPQHF | TGCGCCAGCAGCCAACCCGAGAGGGAGGGTAGTAAGCCCCAGCATTTT